A single sample is the source of the 15 T cell receptor beta chains below, sequenced in a study of CD8 T cells in ankylosing spondylitis. These receptors lack a known antigen. From the 5' RACE reads, TCRdb called clonotypes with MiXCR, one entry per CDR3 protein. Among 100,000 to 150,000 distinct CDR3 sequences listed, approximately 17% were seen once. Whole-study results and caveats: A motif of fewer than ten highly homologous TCR beta variants was seen as apparently characteristic of ankylosing spondylitis blood.

The sequenced sample consisted of blood, either unsorted or a sorted T cell fraction (not recorded which). The receptor source for this set is a male donor with ankylosing spondylitis.

The chain carries TRBV21-1 and TRBJ2-7. TRBV21-1 is a documented pseudogene. The CDR3 spans 14 residues. The chain's CDR3 is CASSKVGSTYEQYF. In DNA, the CDR3 is TGTGCCAGCAGCAAAGTGGGCTCTACCTACGAGCAGTACTTC.

This chain joins TRBV27 and TRBJ2-7; maybe TRBD1 (6 bases). Deletions cut 4 bases from V and 3 bases from J, with 10 bases between. The germline CDR1 and CDR2 sequences are MNHEY and SMNVEV (reference sequence). The CDR3 has 13 amino acids. The CDR3 coding sequence is TGTGCCAGCAGTTCGGGACAAAACTACGAGCAGTACTTC. Protein: CASSSGQNYEQYF.

The V and J genes are TRBV12-3 or TRBV12-4 and TRBJ1-1, with TRBD1 as a possible D gene (6 bases). The V gene lost 3 bases and the J gene lost 4 bases, with 12 bases spanning the gap. The CDR3 is made up of 14 amino acids. CDR3 sequence reads: CASSLGRGFTEAFF. The CDR3 nucleotides read TGTGCCAGCAGTTTGGGCAGGGGCTTCACTGAAGCTTTCTTT.

Only a few counts were recorded for this clonotype. The rearrangement joins TRBV29-1 to TRBJ2-7; 10 bases map to TRBD2. The junction had 13 bases not matched to a gene; V was cut back by 1 base and J by 4 bases. The CDR3 loop spans 17 amino acids. The germline V gene has CDR1 SQVTM and CDR2 ANQGSEA. The chain's CDR3 is CSVEGAGVGLADYEQYF. The CDR3 nucleotides are TGCAGCGTTGAAGGGGCGGGCGTCGGACTAGCGGATTACGAGCAGTACTTC.

J is TRBJ2-3 and V is TRBV7-2; D may be TRBD2 (6 bases). Between the trimmed V and J ends, which lost 8 bases and 7 bases, there was a span of 13 bases. The CDR3 has 12 residues. Germline CDR1 is SGHTA and CDR2 is FQGNSA. The CDR3 region has the DNA TGTGCCAGCCGATCTAGCGCGTATACGCAGTATTTT. Its protein product is CASRSSAYTQYF.

CDR3 residues: CASNGADTDTQYF. The CDR3 coding sequence is TGTGCCAGCAATGGGGCAGACACAGATACGCAGTATTTT. V usage is TRBV27 and J usage is TRBJ2-3, with TRBD1 as a possible D gene (5 bases). Germline assignment: CDR1 MNHEY and CDR2 SMNVEV (reference sequence). Trimming pared 7 bases from V and 2 bases from J, leaving 10 bases between. This CDR3 is 13 amino acids long.

V gene TRBV7-2 combines with J gene TRBJ2-7; 7 bases are a match to TRBD2. The CDR3 totals 11 residues. Looked up from germline, CDR1 is SGHTA and CDR2 is FQGNSA. J was trimmed by 4 bases and V by 11 bases; bases with no gene match: 5. Here the CDR3 DNA reads TGTGCCTCCGTGGGGGGGTACGAGCAGTACTTC. This codes for CASVGGYEQYF.

This clonotype was observed a handful of times. The genes are TRBV14 and TRBJ1-5; D possibly corresponds to TRBD1 (5 bases). Germline V gene data show CDR1 as SGHDN and CDR2 as FVKESK. V dropped 1 base and J dropped 0 bases, with 10 bases sitting between them. This CDR3 comprises 16 residues. CDR3 amino acids: CASSQVVDNSNQPQHF. CDR3 coding DNA: TGTGCCAGCAGCCAAGTAGTGGACAATAGCAATCAGCCCCAGCATTTT.

This clonotype was detected many times. The chain combines TRBV25-1 with TRBJ1-1; the D is unclear. The germline V gene has CDR1 MGHDK and CDR2 SYGVNS. The CDR3 length is 13 residues. Trimming cost V 4 bases and J 4 bases, with 10 bases left between them. The CDR3 bases are TGTGCCAGCAGTGCCACCGGAACCACTGAAGCTTTCTTT. Its translation is CASSATGTTEAFF. Full variable domain (rest looked up from reference TRBV25-1 and TRBJ1-1): EADIYQTPRYLVIGTGKKITLECSQTMGHDKMYWYQQDPGMELHLIHYSYGVNSTEKGDLSSESTVSRIRTEHFPLTLESARPSHTSQYLCASSATGTTEAFFGQGTRLTVV.

This clonotype occurred a few times. V and J are TRBV28 and TRBJ1-2; 12 nucleotides agree with TRBD1. This CDR3 region has 16 residues. Germline trimming cut 5 bases from V and 4 bases from J; bases unmatched to any gene: 8. Germline V gene lookup returns CDR1 MDHEN and CDR2 SYDVKM. The CDR3 spells CASSPRDRGLGYGYTF. The DNA for the CDR3 is TGTGCCAGCAGTCCCAGGGACAGGGGGCTAGGCTATGGCTACACCTTC.

This clonotype was counted a few times. The rearrangement joins TRBV20-1 to TRBJ2-7, with 11 bases lining up with TRBD2. The V gene's germline CDR1 is DFQATT and CDR2 SNEGSKA (reference sequence). Unmatched junction bases numbered 3, after V lost 1 base and J lost 4 bases. The CDR3 has 14 residues. The CDR3 DNA reads as TGCAGTGCTAGAGTGTCTAGCGGGAGGTACGAGCAGTACTTC. Translating it yields CSARVSSGRYEQYF.

This clonotype was observed a handful of times. This rearrangement joins TRBV7-9 to TRBJ2-4, with 10 nucleotides matching TRBD2. Germline V gene data show CDR1 as SEHNR and CDR2 as FQNEAQ (reference sequence). This CDR3 has 14 amino acids. Losses at the gene ends were 5 bases for V and 4 bases for J; bases not matched to a gene: 2. CDR3 DNA sequence: TGTGCCAGCAGCATGGGACTAGCGAAAAACATTCAGTACTTC. It is translated as CASSMGLAKNIQYF.

The chain employs TRBV9 and TRBJ2-7, with D possibly matching TRBD2 (5 bases). Between the trimmed V and J ends, which lost 0 bases and 1 base, there was a span of 11 bases. From germline, CDR1 is SGDLS and CDR2 YYNGEE. The CDR3 extends over 15 amino acids. CDR3 region: CASSVGVAPSYEQYF. CDR3 coding DNA: TGTGCCAGCAGCGTAGGGGTAGCGCCTTCCTACGAGCAGTACTTC.

This clonotype was recorded a few times. The rearrangement uses TRBV7-3 and TRBJ2-3, with TRBD2 as a possible D gene (7 bases). CDR3 length: 15 amino acids. V gave up 6 bases and J gave up 1 base, with 14 bases separating them. Germline V gene data show CDR1 as SGHTA and CDR2 as FQGTGA. CDR3 DNA sequence: TGTGCCAGCAGAGGGGGGGCTAGCGGCACAGATACGCAGTATTTT. This encodes CASRGGASGTDTQYF.

This clonotype was picked up a small number of times. The chain has TRBV10-3 and TRBJ2-7; D remains ambiguous. CDR1 is ENHRY and CDR2 is SYGVKD in the germline V gene. Deletions cut 3 bases from V and 5 bases from J, with 11 bases between. The CDR3 covers 13 residues. Written as DNA, the CDR3 is TGTGCCATCAGTGAAGGGCAGCTTAACGAGCAGTACTTC. It translates to CAISEGQLNEQYF.